The T cell receptor (beta chain) described here comes from a study of CD8+CD57+ T cells in acquired aplastic anemia (dated by TCRdb to between 2018 and 2020). Looking at the study overall: A mean of roughly 3.2 ug of DNA, ranging from 0.2 to 27.4 ug, was extracted from sorted CD4+ and CD8+ cells. A CD8+CD57+ expansion meant a frequency higher than the mean frequency seen in healthy subjects.

With regard to this clonotype: Its recognized antigen is unknown. No base-level quality is on record; no much larger clone is a single base apart.

Genomic DNA was used as template for profiling of TCR beta VDJ combinations and CDR3 sequences. An Illumina HiSeq 2000 was used for TCR repertoire sequencing. In the original analysis: Repertoires were assessed using TRBV/TRBJ rearrangement plots, CDR3 size and DJ length profiles, and Simpson's diversity index. The immunodominant clone was defined as the most abundant DNA sequence in deep sequencing data. CDR3 amino acid sequences were checked for sharing across subjects and were also compared against the VDJdb database and published repertoires. In-frame beta chains were kept once TCRdb had trimmed the public reads at Q25 with fastp and called clones with MiXCR. Rows matching on CDR3 protein sequence are summarized as one entry with the most common DNA and genes. In this record, the V and J calls reflect TCRdb's handling and not the investigators' own analysis. For this sample the table gives tens of thousands of distinct CDR3 sequences, of which over 55% were detected only once. The top ten clones comprise roughly 65% of the sample.

Expansion of CD8+CD57+ cells had been shown by flow cytometry in the patients chosen for sequencing. Every patient had a diagnosis of severe acquired aplastic anemia based on International Study of Aplastic Anemia and Agranulocytosis and Camitta criteria. No patient had received any therapy when blood was sampled. In this study, sorted CD4+ and CD8+ T cells from the blood of healthy subjects and of severe aplastic anemia patients had their TCR repertoires deep-sequenced. Patients were enrolled under clinicaltrials.gov protocols 00001620, 01623167, 00001397, 00071045, 00081523 and 00961064 in the USA. Ficoll-Paque density gradient centrifugation was used to isolate peripheral blood mononuclear cells. Before DNA extraction, CD4+ and CD8+ T cells were sorted with FACS or magnetic beads. Results the study describes overall, beyond this receptor: Roughly 30 CD8+ CDR3 sequences were shared between patients and controls but appeared highly expressed in patients and within their immunodominant clones. No significant difference in CD8+ Simpson's diversity was found between patients and healthy controls (P=0.060).

The clonotype was recovered from a human donor with aplastic anemia. The sequenced material came from sorted CD4+, CD8+, or CD8+CD57+ T cells (not recorded which) from PBMCs.

The DNA is as follows: TGTGCCAGCAGTGAAGGGACAGGGGTGGGTTCACCCCTCCACTTT. It encodes CASSEGTGVGSPLHF. The V and J segments used are TRBV2 and TRBJ1-6; 9 central nucleotides agree with TRBD1. The CDR3, cysteine through phenylalanine, is 15 amino acids long. CDR3 DNA is the only sequence kept; it has 45 bases, read in frame from the first base. Looking up the germline V gene yields CDR1 SNHLY and CDR2 FYNNEI. V is pruned by 1 base and J by 9 bases, leaving 4 bases of the junction without a gene match.